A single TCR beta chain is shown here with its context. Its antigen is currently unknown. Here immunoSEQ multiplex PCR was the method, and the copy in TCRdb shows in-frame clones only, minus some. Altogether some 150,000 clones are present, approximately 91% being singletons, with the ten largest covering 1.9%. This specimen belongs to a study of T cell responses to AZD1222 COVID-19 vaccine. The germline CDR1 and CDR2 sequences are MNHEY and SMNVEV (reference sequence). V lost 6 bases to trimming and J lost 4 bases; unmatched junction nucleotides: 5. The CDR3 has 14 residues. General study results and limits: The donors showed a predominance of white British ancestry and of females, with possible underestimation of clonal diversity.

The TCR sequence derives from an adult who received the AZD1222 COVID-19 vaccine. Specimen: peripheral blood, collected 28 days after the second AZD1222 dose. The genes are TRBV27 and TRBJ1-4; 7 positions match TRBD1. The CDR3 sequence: CASRSGTDNEKLFF. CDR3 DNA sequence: TGTGCCAGCAGGTCCGGGACAGATAATGAAAAACTGTTTTTT.